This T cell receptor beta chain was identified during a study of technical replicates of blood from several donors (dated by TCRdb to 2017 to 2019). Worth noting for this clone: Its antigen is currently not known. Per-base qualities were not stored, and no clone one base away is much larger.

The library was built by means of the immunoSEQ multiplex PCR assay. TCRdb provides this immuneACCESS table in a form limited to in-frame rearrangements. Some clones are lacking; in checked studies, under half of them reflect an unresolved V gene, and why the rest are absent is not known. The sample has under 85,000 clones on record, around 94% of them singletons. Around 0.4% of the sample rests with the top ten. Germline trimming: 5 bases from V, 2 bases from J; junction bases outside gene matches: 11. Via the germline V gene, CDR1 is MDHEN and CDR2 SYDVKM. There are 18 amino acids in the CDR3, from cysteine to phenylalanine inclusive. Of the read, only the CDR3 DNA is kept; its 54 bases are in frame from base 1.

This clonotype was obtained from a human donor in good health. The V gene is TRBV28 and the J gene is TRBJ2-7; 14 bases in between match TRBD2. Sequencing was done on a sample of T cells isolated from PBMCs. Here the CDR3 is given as CASSEPGLAGAIAYEQYF. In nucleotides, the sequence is TGTGCCAGCAGTGAGCCGGGACTAGCGGGAGCGATTGCCTACGAGCAGTACTTC.